The 15 T cell receptor beta chains presented below share a single source sample, sequenced in a study of shared clonotypes between healthy human individuals. Repertoires were generated with immunoSEQ multiplex PCR, while TCRdb's copy carries only in-frame clones and drops some. The repertoire holds 800,000 or so clones, with 95% to 97% as singletons. Only CD45RO-negative cells positively selected for CCR7 counted as naive CD8 cells, so terminally differentiated effector memory CD45RA+ cells were excluded. Sequenced material: naive CD8+ T cells sorted from blood. Receptors were obtained from a man younger than 45 in good health.

This clone was seen a handful of times. V and J are TRBV7-9 and TRBJ2-4, with a weak D call TRBD1 (6 bases). The CDR3 contains 16 residues. Germline V gene data show CDR1 as SEHNR and CDR2 as FQNEAQ (reference sequence). The V and J ends lost 5 bases and 0 bases respectively, with 14 bases between them. The chain's CDR3 is CASSLPTGKAKNIQYF. The CDR3 DNA follows: TGTGCCAGCAGCCTTCCCACAGGGAAAGCCAAAAACATTCAGTACTTC.

The V call is TRBV12-5, the J call TRBJ2-3; no clear D. CDR3 size: 12 residues. The germline gives CDR1 LGHNT, CDR2 FRNRAP. Trimming pared 6 bases from V and 4 bases from J, leaving 8 bases between. As DNA, the CDR3 is TGTGCTAGTGGGTACCTAGCAGATACGCAGTATTTT. As protein: CASGYLADTQYF.

The chain joins TRBV15 to TRBJ2-7; 12 nucleotides match TRBD2. Trimming at V came to 3 bases and at J to 5 bases, leaving 8 bases not matched to a gene. The germline V gene has CDR1 LNHNV and CDR2 YYDKDF (reference sequence). This CDR3 has 16 residues. DNA of the CDR3: TGTGCCACCAGCAGTTCCAGACTAGCGGGAGATAACGAGCAGTACTTC. Amino acid sequence: CATSSSRLAGDNEQYF.

This clone was counted once. The chain uses TRBV27 and TRBJ2-4; 13 bases line up with TRBD2. The junction had 13 bases not matched to a gene; V was cut back by 7 bases and J by 1 base. CDR1 and CDR2 from the germline V gene are MNHEY and SMNVEV (reference sequence). The CDR3 covers 19 residues. The CDR3 region has the DNA TGTGCCAGCACCTTACCCCGGACTAGCGGGAGCTGGGCCAAAAACATTCAGTACTTC. Amino acids: CASTLPRTSGSWAKNIQYF.

V usage is TRBV7-9 and J usage is TRBJ2-1; TRBD1 matches 9 bases. V shed 5 bases, J shed 7 bases, and the junction held 9 bases outside the gene matches. The CDR3 length is 15 residues. Looked up from germline, CDR1 is SEHNR and CDR2 is FQNEAQ (reference sequence). The CDR3 nucleotides are TGTGCCAGCAGCCTCCCGGGACAGGGTCGAAATGAGCAGTTCTTC. It translates to CASSLPGQGRNEQFF.

The chain uses TRBV30 and TRBJ2-3; 8 nucleotides match TRBD1. Germline trimming cut 5 bases from V and 3 bases from J; bases unmatched to any gene: 13. Germline CDR1 reads GTSNPN; CDR2 reads SVGIG (reference sequence). The CDR3 has 16 residues. The CDR3 region is CAWGEVDRVGTDTQYF. CDR3 DNA: TGTGCCTGGGGCGAAGTGGACAGGGTTGGAACAGATACGCAGTATTTT.

The V and J genes are TRBV7-9 and TRBJ2-2; D unclear. V was pared by 8 bases and J by 7 bases, with 11 bases between. The CDR3 runs 12 residues. Germline CDR1 reads SEHNR; CDR2 reads FQNEAQ (reference sequence). The CDR3 region is CASPLVGGELFF. The CDR3 DNA is TGTGCCAGCCCCCTGGTGGGCGGGGAGCTGTTTTTT.

The J gene is TRBJ2-7, the V gene TRBV5-1; tentatively, D is TRBD1 or TRBD2 (5 bases each). The germline V gene encodes CDR1 SGHRS and CDR2 YFSETQ. Trimming cost V 2 bases and J 2 bases, with 14 bases left between them. This CDR3 has 15 amino acids. In nucleotides, the CDR3 is TGCGCCAGCAGCTTCGGGACGGGAACAACCTACGAGCAGTACTTC. Protein sequence: CASSFGTGTTYEQYF. Complete variable domain (other parts from reference TRBV5-1 and TRBJ2-7): KAGVTQTPRYLIKTRGQQVTLSCSPISGHRSVSWYQQTPGQGLQFLFEYFSETQRNKGNFPGRFSGRQFSNSRSEMNVSTLELGDSALYLCASSFGTGTTYEQYFGPGTRLTVT.

This sequence joins TRBV7-2 and TRBJ2-2; no firm D call. V lost 4 bases and J 9 bases, leaving 21 bases between the germline ends. Germline-derived CDR1 and CDR2 are SGHTA and FQGNSA. The CDR3 is 16 amino acids. The CDR3 is CASSSTDGVLTRELFF. Written as DNA, the CDR3 is TGTGCCAGCAGCTCTACCGATGGGGTATTGACCCGGGAGCTGTTTTTT.

The chain joins TRBV5-1 to TRBJ1-3, with D tentatively TRBD1 (6 bases). CDR3 size: 15 residues. CDR1 SGHRS and CDR2 YFSETQ come from the germline V gene. Trimming stripped 4 bases from V and 0 bases from J, with 11 bases between. The chain's CDR3 is CASSADSSSGNTIYF. The DNA for the CDR3 is TGCGCCAGCAGCGCGGACAGTAGCTCTGGAAACACCATATATTTT.

The chain combines TRBV2 with TRBJ2-7; TRBD2 might be the D (5 bases). Germline V lookup: CDR1 SNHLY, CDR2 FYNNEI. V was pared by 4 bases and J by 3 bases, with 7 bases between. The CDR3 has 12 amino acids. CDR3 protein: CASSVDYYEQYF. The CDR3, as DNA: TGTGCCAGCAGTGTCGACTACTACGAGCAGTACTTC.

This clone was seen only once. The chain uses TRBV27 and TRBJ1-2; 8 bases map to TRBD1. The CDR3 is 14 amino acids. J was trimmed by 4 bases and V by 3 bases; bases with no gene match: 4. In germline, CDR1 is MNHEY, CDR2 SMNVEV (reference sequence). The CDR3 loop reads CASSFQGAAYGYTF. DNA for the CDR3: TGTGCCAGCAGTTTTCAGGGGGCAGCCTATGGCTACACCTTC.

The genes are TRBV29-1 and TRBJ2-1; TRBD2 agrees at 10 bases. This CDR3 is 16 amino acids long. The V gene's germline CDR1 is SQVTM and CDR2 ANQGSEA. Trimming removed 6 bases from V and 1 base from J; junction bases left unmatched: 9. DNA for the CDR3: TGCAGCGTAGGAGGACTAGCGGAAATATCCTACAATGAGCAGTTCTTC. It codes for CSVGGLAEISYNEQFF.

The chain uses TRBV13 and TRBJ1-1; D not certain. Germline V gives CDR1 PRHDT, CDR2 FYEKMQ (reference sequence). Trimming stripped 4 bases from V and 1 base from J, with 10 bases between. The CDR3 extends over 14 amino acids. CDR3 residues: CASSYRPPNTEAFF. Written as DNA, the CDR3 is TGTGCCAGCAGCTATAGGCCTCCGAACACTGAAGCTTTCTTT.

The gene calls are TRBV9 and TRBJ2-7; TRBD1 matches 7 bases. CDR1 is SGDLS and CDR2 is YYNGEE in the germline V gene. This CDR3 comprises 19 residues. With V trimmed by 3 bases and J by 3 bases, 21 bases remained unmatched. The CDR3 reads CASSAETLGQTAPRYEQYF. The CDR3 nucleotides read TGTGCCAGCAGCGCCGAAACCTTGGGACAGACCGCCCCACGCTACGAGCAGTACTTC.